A selection of T cell receptor beta chains follows, all from one sample in a study of CD8 T cells in ankylosing spondylitis. A single record per CDR3 protein comes from TCRdb applying MiXCR to the 5' RACE reads. This sample has roughly 230,000 distinct CDR3 sequences, with about 10% found just once. The sequencing input was blood, either unsorted or a sorted T cell fraction (not recorded which). These receptors were obtained from a male donor with ankylosing spondylitis or in good health (not recorded which). The CDR3 runs from the conserved cysteine through the conserved F or W. Fields, in order: V gene, CDR3 length, D gene, J gene, clone size, CDR3 protein, CDR3 DNA. D genes are given only for firm matches. Only some rows state a clone size, as once, few, many or a class for expanded clones.

>TRBV5-1|15|TRBD2|TRBJ2-3|many
CASSGNRGGPDTQYF
TGCGCCAGCAGCGGGAACCGGGGGGGCCCAGATACGCAGTATTTT
>TRBV20-1|13|.|TRBJ1-4|many
CSATGNQDEKLFF
TGCAGTGCTACCGGGAACCAGGATGAAAAACTGTTTTTT
>TRBV2|16|TRBD2|TRBJ2-1|many
CASRPGTSGRVNEQFF
TGTGCCAGCAGACCCGGGACTAGCGGGAGGGTCAATGAGCAGTTCTTC
>TRBV7-8|15|.|TRBJ2-2|.
CASSPGKGRTGELFF
TGTGCCAGCAGCCCCGGGAAGGGTCGCACCGGGGAGCTGTTTTTT
>TRBV21-1|17|.|TRBJ2-1|many
CASSKGMKRGPNNEQFF
TGTGCCAGCAGCAAAGGGATGAAGCGGGGGCCGAACAATGAGCAGTTCTTC
>TRBV27|15|TRBD2|TRBJ2-1|many
CAFWGERESYNEQFF
TGTGCCTTTTGGGGGGAGCGGGAGTCCTACAATGAGCAGTTCTTC
>TRBV4-1|14|TRBD1|TRBJ2-7|few
CASSLIRDSYEQYF
TGCGCCAGCAGCCTTATCCGGGACAGCTACGAGCAGTACTTC
>TRBV28|14|.|TRBJ2-7|many
CASSRREENYEQYF
TGTGCCAGCAGTCGTAGGGAGGAGAACTACGAGCAGTACTTC
>TRBV25-1|16|.|TRBJ1-1|many
CASSEDLKGGDTEAFF
TGTGCCAGCAGTGAAGACCTCAAAGGGGGGGACACTGAAGCTTTCTTT
>TRBV29-1|16|TRBD1|TRBJ1-2|.
CSVEEAGQGAYYGYTF
TGCAGCGTTGAAGAGGCGGGACAGGGTGCTTACTATGGCTACACCTTC
>TRBV6-1|17|.|TRBJ2-1|.
CASTLSSLYIPGNEQFF
TGTGCCAGCACCCTCTCCTCACTCTATATCCCTGGCAATGAGCAGTTCTTC
>TRBV29-1|11|.|TRBJ1-1|many
CSVGSRTEAFF
TGCAGCGTAGGCAGTAGGACTGAAGCTTTCTTT
>TRBV7-7|13|.|TRBJ2-5|many
CASSRTDQETQYF
TGTGCCAGCAGCCGGACAGACCAAGAGACCCAGTACTTC
>TRBV15|16|.|TRBJ2-2|few
CATSRGRTGVTGELFF
TGTGCCACCAGCAGAGGCCGGACCGGTGTCACCGGGGAGCTGTTTTTT
>TRBV20-1|19|TRBD1|TRBJ1-4|few
CSARPTTSGTGATNEKLFF
TGCAGTGCTAGGCCTACTACCTCCGGGACAGGGGCAACTAATGAAAAACTGTTTTTT
>TRBV30|13|.|TRBJ2-2|many
CAWSVPPVGELFF
TGTGCCTGGAGTGTACCCCCGGTCGGGGAGCTGTTTTTT
>TRBV20-1|13|TRBD1|TRBJ2-7|many
CSATWDRRDEQYF
TGCAGTGCTACCTGGGACAGGAGGGACGAGCAGTACTTC
>TRBV3-1|15|.|TRBJ2-5|.
CASSDALAFQETQYF
TGTGCCAGCAGCGACGCCTTAGCTTTTCAAGAGACCCAGTACTTC
>TRBV5-1|14|.|TRBJ1-2|many
CASSLAVENYGYTF
TGCGCCAGCAGCTTGGCCGTCGAGAACTATGGCTACACCTTC
>TRBV2|15|TRBD2|TRBJ2-1|many
CARRREASTYNEQFF
TGTGCCCGGCGACGGGAGGCCTCCACCTACAATGAGCAGTTCTTC
>TRBV6-2/TRBV6-3|16|TRBD2|TRBJ2-2|many
CASIQRSGGRTGELFF
TGTGCCAGCATCCAAAGAAGCGGGGGGAGGACCGGGGAGCTGTTTTTT
>TRBV29-1|13|.|TRBJ2-3|many
CSVGRPSTDTQYF
TGCAGCGTGGGGAGGCCATCCACAGATACGCAGTATTTT
>TRBV29-1|14|TRBD1|TRBJ2-3|many
CSVTRTGGADTQYF
TGCAGCGTCACCCGGACAGGGGGCGCCGATACGCAGTATTTT
>TRBV12-3/TRBV12-4|13|.|TRBJ2-7|.
CASTTGEGREQYF
TGTGCCAGCACCACGGGAGAGGGCCGCGAGCAGTACTTC
>TRBV27|19|TRBD2|TRBJ2-5|many
CASSLVGLAGVSNKETQYF
TGTGCCAGCAGTTTAGTGGGACTAGCGGGAGTCAGTAATAAAGAGACCCAGTACTTC
>TRBV10-3|12|.|TRBJ1-2|.
CAISPRIDCYTF
TGTGCCATCAGCCCCCGAATCGACTGCTACACCTTC
>TRBV6-5|12|.|TRBJ1-2|.
CASSYERVGYTF
TGTGCCAGCAGTTATGAGAGGGTCGGCTACACCTTC
>TRBV30|14|.|TRBJ1-2|.
CAWSVHGTVSGYTF
TGTGCCTGGAGTGTACATGGCACCGTGAGTGGCTACACCTTC
>TRBV6-5|17|TRBD1|TRBJ2-3|.
CASSSSKQGDSTDTQYF
TGTGCCAGCAGTTCATCGAAACAGGGGGACAGCACAGATACGCAGTATTTT
>TRBV5-1|14|.|TRBJ2-1|.
CASSFPLATNEQFF
TGCGCCAGCAGCTTTCCTCTAGCTACCAATGAGCAGTTCTTC
>TRBV7-9|16|.|TRBJ2-3|many
CASSLDVKGTADTQYF
TGTGCCAGCAGCTTAGACGTAAAGGGGACGGCAGATACGCAGTATTTT
>TRBV6-1|14|.|TRBJ2-2|many
CASKWREDTGELFF
TGTGCCAGCAAGTGGAGGGAAGACACCGGGGAGCTGTTTTTT
>TRBV10-3|15|TRBD2|TRBJ2-1|many
CATQQGREGYNEQFF
TGTGCCACGCAGCAGGGGCGGGAGGGTTACAATGAGCAGTTCTTC
>TRBV18|12|.|TRBJ2-7|.
CASKEAGYEQYF
TGTGCCAGCAAGGAGGCAGGCTACGAGCAGTACTTC
>TRBV25-1|13|.|TRBJ2-3|.
CASSPGGTDAQYF
TGTGCCAGCAGCCCGGGGGGGACAGATGCGCAGTATTTT
>TRBV30|13|.|TRBJ2-1|many
CAWSVRRNNEQFF
TGTGCCTGGAGTGTACGGAGAAACAATGAGCAGTTCTTC
>TRBV7-8|15|.|TRBJ1-2|.
CASSLQTTANYGYTF
TGTGCCAGCAGCCTCCAGACGACAGCTAACTATGGCTACACCTTC
>TRBV20-1|13|TRBD1|TRBJ1-2|many
CSARQDRADGYTF
TGCAGTGCTAGACAGGACAGGGCGGATGGCTACACCTTC
>TRBV5-1|15|.|TRBJ2-5|many
CASSLAGGQGETQYF
TGCGCCAGCAGCTTGGCTGGGGGGCAGGGGGAGACCCAGTACTTC
>TRBV7-9|13|TRBD1|TRBJ1-1|many
CASSPPGQPVAFF
TGTGCCAGCAGCCCTCCGGGACAGCCGGTGGCTTTCTTT
>TRBV7-6|12|.|TRBJ2-3|many
CASSLSGDTQYF
TGTGCCAGCAGCTTATCGGGGGATACGCAGTATTTT
>TRBV4-2|16|.|TRBJ2-7|many
CASSPGGRENTYEQYF
TGTGCCAGCAGCCCCGGGGGCAGGGAGAACACCTACGAGCAGTACTTC
>TRBV10-2|14|.|TRBJ1-1|.
CASSPERGGTEAFF
TGCGCCAGCAGTCCCGAGCGAGGGGGCACTGAAGCTTTCTTT
>TRBV20-1|14|TRBD2|TRBJ2-3|.
CSAFLAGTSDTQYF
TGCAGTGCTTTCTTAGCGGGGACCTCAGATACGCAGTATTTT
>TRBV12-3/TRBV12-4|13|.|TRBJ2-3|many
CASRGTSTDTQYF
TGTGCCAGCAGGGGGACTAGCACAGATACGCAGTATTTT
>TRBV30|14|TRBD2|TRBJ2-1|many
CAWSLRESPDEQFF
TGTGCCTGGAGTTTGCGGGAGTCGCCGGATGAGCAGTTCTTC
>TRBV30|14|.|TRBJ1-5|few
CAWGKGVGHQPQHF
TGTGCCTGGGGGAAGGGAGTTGGGCATCAGCCCCAGCATTTT
>TRBV30|14|.|TRBJ1-2|.
CAWSVVGSHYGYTF
TGTGCCTGGAGTGTGGTGGGGTCTCACTATGGCTACACCTTC
>TRBV2|17|TRBD2|TRBJ2-1|many
CASRVLGSGGSYNEQFF
TGTGCCAGCAGGGTTCTCGGAAGCGGGGGCTCCTACAATGAGCAGTTCTTC
>TRBV20-1|13|.|TRBJ1-2|many
CSAREQGAYGYTF
TGCAGTGCTAGAGAACAGGGCGCCTATGGCTACACCTTC
>TRBV5-1|16|.|TRBJ1-2|many
CASSLRPLEANYGYTF
TGCGCCAGCAGCTTGAGACCCCTAGAAGCTAACTATGGCTACACCTTC
>TRBV5-6|12|.|TRBJ1-1|many
CASSLVTEEAFF
TGTGCCAGCAGCTTGGTTACGGAAGAAGCTTTCTTT
>TRBV7-2|17|.|TRBJ2-3|.
CASSTPGGGPFTDTQYF
TGTGCCAGCAGCACCCCCGGGGGCGGCCCCTTTACAGATACGCAGTATTTT
>TRBV25-1|17|.|TRBJ1-4|many
CASSHQGGVATNEKLFF
TGTGCCAGCAGCCATCAAGGCGGGGTTGCAACTAATGAAAAACTGTTTTTT